The source of this T cell receptor beta chain is a study of blood T cell repertoires in COVID-19. The wider study: COVID-19 samples collected from the United States, Italy and Spain covered acute and convalescent phases.

Per the original data handling: How many nucleated cells were present was estimated from reference gene primer amplification. Profiled with immunoSEQ multiplex PCR; TCRdb holds only in-frame clones, not every one. The V and J calls and clone size are taken from that table; D and trimming were inferred from the DNA. The data show about 35,000 clones, roughly four fifths seen once. From germline, CDR1 is GTSNPN and CDR2 SVGIG (reference sequence). Trimming shortened V by 5 bases and J by 5 bases, and 12 bases separated the two germline ends. This CDR3 is 12 amino acids long. The TCR originated in a man aged 50-59 years with acute or convalescent COVID-19. This chain connects TRBV30 to TRBJ2-5; D gene ambiguous. Sequencing was carried out using peripheral blood. The CDR3 bases are TGTGCCTGGTCTCTATGGTTGGAGACCCAGTACTTC. It yields the protein CAWSLWLETQYF.